Below are 16 T cell receptor beta chains sequenced from a single sample in a study of blood T cell repertoires in COVID-19. Libraries were prepared by immunoSEQ multiplex PCR; TCRdb keeps only in-frame clonotypes and omits some of them. The table records 70,000 to 90,000 clones, less than 85% of them present only once. Sequences were obtained from peripheral blood. Every receptor here comes from a woman older than 75 with acute or convalescent COVID-19.

This chain links TRBV20-1 with TRBJ2-3, with a tentative D call TRBD2 (5 bases). The CDR3 consists of 13 residues. Trimming took 3 bases from V and 2 from J, leaving 9 bases between them. The V gene's germline CDR1 is DFQATT and CDR2 SNEGSKA (reference sequence). Here the CDR3 reads CSASNGVTDTQYF. The CDR3 region has the DNA TGCAGTGCTAGTAACGGGGTCACAGATACGCAGTATTTT.

The chain combines TRBV7-2 with TRBJ2-7; 8 nucleotides match TRBD2. From germline, CDR1 is SGHTA and CDR2 FQGNSA. Trimming cost V 5 bases and J 4 bases; bases outside gene matches: 16. The CDR3 is 17 residues long. The CDR3 DNA reads TGTGCCAGCAGCCCTCCCGGGGGGGGCGGGAGGAGTTACGAGCAGTACTTC. Protein product: CASSPPGGGGRSYEQYF.

The gene calls are TRBV11-3 and TRBJ1-4; D is undetermined. There are 15 residues in the CDR3. Germline loops: CDR1 SGHNT, CDR2 YENEEA. V was cut by 5 bases and J by 5 bases, with 15 bases left in between. The CDR3 DNA sequence: TGTGCCAGCAGCCTGCAACGCAGCGTCAATGAAAAACTGTTTTTT. It encodes CASSLQRSVNEKLFF.

J is TRBJ1-1 and V is TRBV7-2, with TRBD1 matching over 8 bases. The CDR3 contains 14 residues. J gave up 4 bases and V 5 bases, and 6 bases lay outside the gene matches. Germline V lookup: CDR1 SGHTA, CDR2 FQGNSA. CDR3 nucleotides: TGTGCCAGCAGCAAGACAGGGGCCTCCACTGAAGCTTTCTTT. This translates into CASSKTGASTEAFF.

V and J are TRBV24-1 and TRBJ1-2, with 8 bases matching TRBD1. Germline V CDR1 and CDR2: KGHDR, SFDVKD. The J segment lost 6 bases and the V segment lost 9 bases, leaving 5 bases of the junction unmatched. The CDR3 covers 12 residues. This chain's CDR3 is CATSGQVDGYTF. CDR3 DNA sequence: TGTGCCACCTCGGGACAGGTGGATGGCTACACCTTC.

The chain couples TRBV2 to TRBJ2-3; 9 bases agree with TRBD2. This CDR3 has 16 amino acids. Looked up from germline, CDR1 is SNHLY and CDR2 is FYNNEI. J gave up 0 bases and V 4 bases, and 5 bases lay outside the gene matches. The CDR3 is CASSGASGKSTDTQYF. DNA of the CDR3: TGTGCCAGCAGTGGAGCTAGCGGGAAGAGCACAGATACGCAGTATTTT. The complete variable domain, with remaining parts taken from reference TRBV2 and TRBJ2-3, reads EPEVTQTPSHQVTQMGQEVILRCVPISNHLYFYWYRQILGQKVEFLVSFYNNEISEKSEIFDDQFSVERPDGSNFTLKIRSTKLEDSAMYFCASSGASGKSTDTQYFGPGTRLTVL.

V usage is TRBV10-3 and J usage is TRBJ2-1; TRBD2 aligns across 10 bases. The CDR3 spans 17 residues. J was trimmed by 4 bases and V by 5 bases; bases with no gene match: 11. Germline CDR1 and CDR2: ENHRY and SYGVKD. CDR3 region: CAISSRSGGNNYNEQFF. CDR3 sequence (DNA): TGTGCCATCAGTTCGCGTAGCGGGGGGAATAATTACAATGAGCAGTTCTTC.

This clone was detected a few times. The chain combines TRBV19 with TRBJ1-5; 7 bases are a match to TRBD1. Per germline, CDR1 LNHDA and CDR2 SQIVND (reference sequence). CDR3 size: 15 residues. With 7 bases clipped from V and 5 bases from J, the junction kept 11 bases outside the gene matches. Here the CDR3 DNA reads TGTGCCAGTACTCCCAGGGGGTTTTTCGATCAGCCCCAGCATTTT. Translated, it gives CASTPRGFFDQPQHF.

The rearrangement links TRBV4-1 to TRBJ2-3, with D possibly TRBD2 on 6 matching bases. The CDR3 length is 18 residues. Germline V gives CDR1 MGHRA, CDR2 YSYEKL. Trimming shortened V by 0 bases and J by 0 bases, and 16 bases separated the two germline ends. In DNA form, the CDR3 reads TGCGCCAGCAGCCAAGAGGAGGGCCGACCAGCTAGCACAGATACGCAGTATTTT. Its protein is CASSQEEGRPASTDTQYF.

The CDR3 region is CASRRDTSVYGYTF. The CDR3 DNA reads TGTGCCAGCAGAAGGGACACCTCCGTCTATGGCTACACCTTC. The rearrangement links TRBV9 to TRBJ1-2; D might be TRBD1 (6 bases). Per germline, CDR1 SGDLS and CDR2 YYNGEE. The CDR3 runs to 14 residues. V gave up 5 bases and J gave up 4 bases, with 15 bases separating them.

This chain connects TRBV3-1 (or the pseudogene TRBV3-2) to TRBJ2-2, with TRBD1 identical over 11 bases. The length of the CDR3 is 17 residues. Germline-derived CDR1 and CDR2 are LGHDT and YNNKEL (reference sequence). The V gene end was trimmed by 5 bases and the J gene end by 6 bases; junction bases not matched to a gene: 11. The CDR3 loop is CASSGGQGAFGAGELFF. The DNA for the CDR3 is TGTGCCAGCAGCGGCGGACAGGGGGCATTTGGAGCCGGGGAGCTGTTTTTT.

J is TRBJ1-1 and V is TRBV12-3 or TRBV12-4; 7 nucleotides align to TRBD1. This CDR3 is built from 13 residues. V shed 1 base and J 7 bases; nucleotides not matched to a gene: 3. The CDR3: CASSLDRGGEAFF. CDR3 bases: TGTGCCAGCAGTTTAGACAGGGGCGGTGAAGCTTTCTTT.

This chain links TRBV7-3 with TRBJ1-2, with a possible D match to TRBD1 (6 bases). Trimming took off 5 bases at V and 7 bases at J, with 14 bases between the two ends. Germline V gene lookup returns CDR1 SGHTA and CDR2 FQGTGA. The CDR3 runs to 13 residues. The CDR3 region has the DNA TGTGCCAGCAGCCCAGGGACATTGAGTGGCTACACCTTC. Its protein product is CASSPGTLSGYTF.

The CDR3 reads CASSSEVGLLPSGANVLTF. The CDR3, as DNA: TGTGCCAGCTCATCAGAGGTGGGGCTCCTTCCCTCTGGGGCCAACGTCCTGACTTTC. The V gene is TRBV18, the J gene TRBJ2-6; weak D call: TRBD1 (5 bases). With 5 bases removed from V and 0 bases from J, the gap between germline ends came to 20 bases. CDR3 length equals 19 residues. CDR1 is KGHSH, CDR2 LQKENI, per germline.

The CDR3 loop is CASSYTPGNEQFF. CDR3 coding DNA: TGTGCCAGCAGTTACACCCCCGGGAATGAGCAGTTCTTC. V usage is TRBV27 and J usage is TRBJ2-1; D not resolved. V was cut by 4 bases and J by 7 bases, with 11 bases left in between. Per the germline V gene, CDR1 is MNHEY and CDR2 is SMNVEV (reference sequence). The CDR3 extends over 13 amino acids.

This chain joins TRBV9 and TRBJ2-3; 8 bases are shared with TRBD2. The CDR3 spans 15 residues. J lost 2 bases, V lost 3 bases, and 5 bases had no gene match. CDR1 is SGDLS, CDR2 YYNGEE, per germline. The CDR3 here is CASSASRGVTDTQYF. CDR3 bases: TGTGCCAGCAGCGCGTCGCGGGGGGTCACAGATACGCAGTATTTT.